The 12 T cell receptor beta chains presented below share a single source sample, sequenced in a study of monozygotic twins with inflammatory bowel disease. TCRdb reprocessed the 5' RACE reads, with one entry per CDR3 protein and no DNA. Across around 380,000 distinct CDR3 sequences, the top ten clones capture around 2.4% of the sample. The sample comprised blood. These receptors were taken from a human donor with ulcerative colitis or Crohn's disease, or a healthy co-twin of an affected twin (not recorded which).

The chain links TRBV27 to TRBJ1-4; TCRdb picks TRBD1, but there is no DNA to check that call. The length of the CDR3 is 14 residues. Germline CDR1 is MNHEY and CDR2 is SMNVEV (reference sequence). The CDR3: CASSLRGPGEKLFF.

The chain links TRBV5-1 to TRBJ2-5; TCRdb's D gene call, TRBD1, goes unchecked for lack of DNA. This CDR3 has 15 residues. CDR1 is SGHRS, CDR2 YFSETQ, per germline. The CDR3 sequence: CASSGPDTLQETQYF.

V usage is TRBV29-1 and J usage is TRBJ2-1; the D call of TRBD2 rests on TCRdb alone, since no DNA is present to check it. Germline V gene sequence: CDR1 SQVTM, CDR2 ANQGSEA. The CDR3 sequence is 15 residues long. CDR3 amino acids: CSVEDPQRVYNEQFF.

This chain uses TRBV6-2 or TRBV6-3 with TRBJ1-1. Looked up from germline, CDR1 is MNHEY and CDR2 is SVGEGT. The CDR3 has 13 residues. CDR3 residues: CASRLQGRAEAFF.

V gene TRBV20-1 combines with J gene TRBJ2-7; lacking DNA, the TRBD1 call made by TCRdb goes unchecked. The germline V gene has CDR1 DFQATT and CDR2 SNEGSKA (reference sequence). The CDR3 contains 14 residues. CDR3 in amino acids: CSASGAGATYEQYF.

The V gene is TRBV3-1, the J gene TRBJ2-2; TCRdb's assignment of TRBD1 cannot be checked, as there is no DNA. From germline, CDR1 is LGHDT and CDR2 YNNKEL (reference sequence). CDR3 length equals 17 residues. The CDR3 is CASSPSPGQRDTGELFF.

This chain links TRBV7-2 with TRBJ2-7; the D call of TRBD1 rests on TCRdb alone, since no DNA is present to check it. Germline V gives CDR1 SGHTA, CDR2 FQGNSA. CDR3 size: 16 residues. This chain's CDR3 is CASSLNPRQGVYEQYF. Full variable domain (remainder filled in from reference TRBV7-2 and TRBJ2-7): GAGVSQSPSNKVTEKGKDVELRCDPISGHTALYWYRQSLGQGLEFLIYFQGNSAPDKSGLPSDRFSAERTGGSVSTLTIQRTQQEDSAVYLCASSLNPRQGVYEQYFGPGTRLTVT.

This rearrangement joins TRBV10-2 to TRBJ2-7; TCRdb's D gene call, TRBD1, goes unchecked for lack of DNA. Per the germline V gene, CDR1 is WSHSY and CDR2 is SAAADI. CDR3 size: 14 residues. The CDR3 here is CASSEGTAHDWQYF.

The rearrangement links TRBV20-1 to TRBJ1-5; TCRdb proposes TRBD1, but this gene call is untestable without DNA. The CDR3 covers 15 residues. Germline V lookup: CDR1 DFQATT, CDR2 SNEGSKA (reference sequence). The chain's CDR3 is CSASYSVQGELPQHF.

This chain uses TRBV12-3 or TRBV12-4 with TRBJ1-2; lacking DNA, the TRBD1 call made by TCRdb goes unchecked. This CDR3 is 15 amino acids long. CDR3 sequence: CASSRSGQGSYGYTF.

V gene TRBV5-1 combines with J gene TRBJ2-3; TCRdb reports TRBD1, a call that lacks DNA to check it against. Per germline, CDR1 SGHRS and CDR2 YFSETQ. The CDR3 loop spans 16 amino acids. CDR3 sequence reads: CASSFGRSGAADTQYF.

The chain joins TRBV11-2 to TRBJ1-1; TCRdb's assignment of TRBD1 cannot be checked, as there is no DNA. Germline CDR1 SGHAT, CDR2 FQNNGV. This CDR3 spans 18 amino acids. CDR3 loop: CASSLDGGLRLVNTEAFF.